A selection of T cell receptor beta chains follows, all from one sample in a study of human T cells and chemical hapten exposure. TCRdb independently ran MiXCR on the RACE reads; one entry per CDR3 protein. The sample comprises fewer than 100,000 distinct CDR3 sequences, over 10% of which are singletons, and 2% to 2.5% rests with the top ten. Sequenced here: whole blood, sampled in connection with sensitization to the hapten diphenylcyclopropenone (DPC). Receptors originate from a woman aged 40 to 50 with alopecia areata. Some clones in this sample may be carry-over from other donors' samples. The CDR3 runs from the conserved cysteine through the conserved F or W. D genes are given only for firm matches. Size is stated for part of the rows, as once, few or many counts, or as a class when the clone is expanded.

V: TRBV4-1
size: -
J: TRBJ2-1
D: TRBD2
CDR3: CASSPIAGLAQFF
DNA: TGCGCCAGCAGCCCTATAGCGGGATTGGCGCAGTTCTTC

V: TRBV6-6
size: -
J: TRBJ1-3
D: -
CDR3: CASSYSSLRKSSGNTIYF
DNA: TGTGCCAGCAGTTACTCGTCCCTCAGGAAAAGCTCTGGAAACACCATATATTTT

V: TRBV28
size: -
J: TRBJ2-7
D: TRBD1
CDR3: CASSLTGGHYEQYF
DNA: TGTGCCAGCAGTTTGACAGGGGGCCACTACGAGCAGTACTTC

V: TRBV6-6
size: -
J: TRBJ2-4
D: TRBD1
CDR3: CASSSQLGQLNIQYF
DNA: TGTGCCAGCAGTTCGCAGTTGGGACAGCTAAACATTCAGTACTTC

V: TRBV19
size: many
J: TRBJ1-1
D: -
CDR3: CASSAEQGMNTEAFF
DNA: TGTGCCAGTAGTGCCGAACAGGGCATGAACACTGAAGCTTTCTTT

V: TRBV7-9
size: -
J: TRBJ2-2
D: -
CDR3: CASSLDGSRSGELFF
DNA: TGTGCCAGCAGCTTAGACGGGAGCAGGTCCGGGGAGCTGTTTTTT

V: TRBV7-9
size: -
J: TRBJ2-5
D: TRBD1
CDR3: CASSSLGTGRETQYF
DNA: TGTGCCAGCAGCTCTCTCGGGACAGGAAGAGAGACCCAGTACTTC

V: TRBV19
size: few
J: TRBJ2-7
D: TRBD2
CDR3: CASSIGSGSSYEQYF
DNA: TGTGCCAGTAGTATAGGTAGCGGGAGTTCCTACGAGCAGTACTTC

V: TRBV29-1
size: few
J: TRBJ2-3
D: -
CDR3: CSVLGLRADTQYF
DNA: TGCAGCGTTTTAGGACTGCGAGCAGATACGCAGTATTTT

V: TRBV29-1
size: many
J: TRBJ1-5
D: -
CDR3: CSYTAGNQPQHF
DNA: TGCAGTTACACAGCGGGCAATCAGCCCCAGCATTTT

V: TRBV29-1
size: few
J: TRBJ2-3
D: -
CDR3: CSVEGLTLGPPDTQYF
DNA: TGCAGCGTTGAAGGGTTAACTCTGGGACCCCCGGATACGCAGTATTTT

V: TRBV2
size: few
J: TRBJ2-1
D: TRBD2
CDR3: CAGSKAGLAGGGEQFF
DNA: TGTGCCGGTAGTAAAGCCGGACTAGCGGGAGGTGGTGAGCAGTTCTTC

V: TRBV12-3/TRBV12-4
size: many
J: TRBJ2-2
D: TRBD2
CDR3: CASSLGAGTGELFF
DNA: TGTGCCAGCAGCTTAGGAGCGGGAACCGGGGAGCTGTTTTTT

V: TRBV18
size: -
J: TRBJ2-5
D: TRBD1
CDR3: CASSRGQEETQYF
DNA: TGTGCCAGCTCGCGCGGACAGGAAGAGACCCAGTACTTC

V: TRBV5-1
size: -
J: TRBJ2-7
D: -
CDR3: CASSLGQSGRNYEQYF
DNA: TGCGCCAGCAGCTTGGGTCAATCTGGTCGGAACTACGAGCAGTACTTC

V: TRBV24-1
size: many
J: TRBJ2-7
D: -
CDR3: CATSDPTAGSYEQYF
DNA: TGTGCCACCAGTGATCCCACGGCCGGGTCGTACGAGCAGTACTTC

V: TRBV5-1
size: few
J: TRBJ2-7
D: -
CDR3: CASSLADGRAYEQYF
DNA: TGCGCCAGCAGCTTGGCCGACGGCCGGGCGTACGAGCAGTACTTC

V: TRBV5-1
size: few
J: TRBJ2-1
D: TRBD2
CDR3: CASSLSGMSYNEQFF
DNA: TGCGCCAGCAGCCTTAGCGGGATGTCCTACAATGAGCAGTTCTTC

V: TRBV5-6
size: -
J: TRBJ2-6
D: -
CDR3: CASSPIPGSTGANVLTF
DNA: TGTGCCAGCAGCCCCATCCCAGGGAGTACTGGGGCCAACGTCCTGACTTTC

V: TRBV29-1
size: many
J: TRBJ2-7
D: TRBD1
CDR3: CSVASGTGGTYEQYF
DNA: TGCAGCGTAGCCTCCGGGACAGGGGGGACCTACGAGCAGTACTTC

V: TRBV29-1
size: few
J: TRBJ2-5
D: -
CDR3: CSVLTGTQETQYF
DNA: TGCAGCGTACTCACCGGGACACAGGAGACCCAGTACTTC

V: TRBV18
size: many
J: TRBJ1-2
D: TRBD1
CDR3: CASSLTGTGETSIAGYTF
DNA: TGTGCCAGCTCACTTACCGGGACAGGCGAGACTTCGATCGCTGGCTACACCTTC